This T cell receptor (beta chain) is drawn from a study of T cell responses to AZD1222 COVID-19 vaccine. Produced via immunoSEQ multiplex PCR; TCRdb's table is partial and in-frame only. The sample comprises roughly 90,000 clones, around 90% of which are singletons, and roughly 5.2% rests with the top ten. Comment on this clone: The target antigen is unknown.

Overall study findings and caveats: Only a handful of AZD1222 recipients were seropositive at baseline.

Germline V gene data show CDR1 as LNHDA and CDR2 as SQIVND (reference sequence). The CDR3 totals 15 residues. V lost 3 bases and J 4 bases, leaving 16 bases between the germline ends. The TCR comes from an adult who received the AZD1222 COVID-19 vaccine. The chain joins TRBV19 to TRBJ2-7, with a weak D call TRBD1 (6 bases). The sample was peripheral blood, taken 28 days after the second AZD1222 dose. In DNA, the CDR3 is TGTGCCAGTAGTATGGACAGTCACGCGTCGTACGAGCAGTACTTC. Its protein product is CASSMDSHASYEQYF.